The text below deals with one T cell receptor (beta chain). Its cognate antigen is unknown. This specimen comes from a study of T cell responses to AZD1222 COVID-19 vaccine. Trimming shortened V by 4 bases and J by 4 bases, and 16 bases separated the two germline ends. Germline assignment: CDR1 LGHNA and CDR2 YNFKEQ. CDR3 size: 15 residues. Study results and limitations: At baseline, just six AZD1222 recipients tested seropositive. Donors in the cohort were predominantly white British and more often female, and clonal diversity was possibly underestimated. Two AZD1222 administrations were followed by greater Spike-specific TCR breadth and depth.

The method was immunoSEQ multiplex PCR; TCRdb's version includes in-frame clones alone and lacks a portion of them. There are about 140,000 clones in the sample; approximately 92% occur only once, and roughly 3.1% lies in the top ten. The origin of this receptor is an adult in good health. The chain couples TRBV4-2 to TRBJ1-2, with D maybe TRBD1 (6 bases). Material: peripheral blood, obtained on day 0 of AZD1222 vaccination. CDR3 nucleotides: TGTGCCAGCAGCCCTAGGACAGCGACGGGCTATGGCTACACCTTC. This sequence encodes CASSPRTATGYGYTF.